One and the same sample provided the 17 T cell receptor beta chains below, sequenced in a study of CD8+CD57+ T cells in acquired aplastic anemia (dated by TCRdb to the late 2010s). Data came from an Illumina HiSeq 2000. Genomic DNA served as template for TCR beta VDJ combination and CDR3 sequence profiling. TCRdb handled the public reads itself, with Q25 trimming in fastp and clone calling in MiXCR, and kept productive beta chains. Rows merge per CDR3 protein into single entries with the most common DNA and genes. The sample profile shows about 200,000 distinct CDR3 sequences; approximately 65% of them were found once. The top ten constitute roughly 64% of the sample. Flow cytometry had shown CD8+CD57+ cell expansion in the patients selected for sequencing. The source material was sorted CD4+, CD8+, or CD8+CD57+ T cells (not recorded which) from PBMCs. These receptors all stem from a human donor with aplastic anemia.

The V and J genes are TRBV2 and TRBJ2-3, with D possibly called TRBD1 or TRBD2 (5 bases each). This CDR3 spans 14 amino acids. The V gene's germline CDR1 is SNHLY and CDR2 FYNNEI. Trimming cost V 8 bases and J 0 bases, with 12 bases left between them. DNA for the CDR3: TGTGCCAGCGGATCGGGGCCTAGCACAGATACGCAGTATTTT. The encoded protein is CASGSGPSTDTQYF.

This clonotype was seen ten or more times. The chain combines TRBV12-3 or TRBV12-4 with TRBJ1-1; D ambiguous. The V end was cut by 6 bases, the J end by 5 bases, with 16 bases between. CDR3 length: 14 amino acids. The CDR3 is CASSLGSVWTEAFF. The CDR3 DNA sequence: TGTGCCAGCAGCCTCGGGTCCGTTTGGACTGAAGCTTTCTTT.

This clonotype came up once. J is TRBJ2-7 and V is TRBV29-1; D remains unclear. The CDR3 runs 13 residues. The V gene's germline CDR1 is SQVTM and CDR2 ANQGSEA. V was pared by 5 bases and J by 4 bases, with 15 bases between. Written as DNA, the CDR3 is TGCAGCGTTTCGATCGGGTTGTCGTACGAGCAGTACTTC. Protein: CSVSIGLSYEQYF.

CDR3 residues: CASSASRGAAYEQYF. As DNA, the CDR3 is TGTGCCAGCAGTGCGTCGCGGGGGGCCGCCTACGAGCAGTACTTC. The chain employs TRBV2 and TRBJ2-7; TRBD2 matches 8 bases. CDR3 length: 15 amino acids. Losses at the gene ends were 4 bases for V and 2 bases for J; bases not matched to a gene: 7. Germline V gene sequence: CDR1 SNHLY, CDR2 FYNNEI.

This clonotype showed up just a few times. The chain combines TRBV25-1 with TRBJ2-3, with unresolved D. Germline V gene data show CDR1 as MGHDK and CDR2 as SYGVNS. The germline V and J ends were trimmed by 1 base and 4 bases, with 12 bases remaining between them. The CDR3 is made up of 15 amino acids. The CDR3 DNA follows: TGTGCCAGCAGTGAATCTTCTAGTAGGGCAGATACGCAGTATTTT. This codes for CASSESSSRADTQYF.

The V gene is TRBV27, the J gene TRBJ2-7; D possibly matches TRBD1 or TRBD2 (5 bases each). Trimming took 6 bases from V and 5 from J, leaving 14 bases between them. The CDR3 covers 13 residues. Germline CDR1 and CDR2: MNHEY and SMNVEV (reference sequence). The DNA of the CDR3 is TGTGCCAGCAGAAGGCAGGGAGTGGACGAGCAGTACTTC. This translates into CASRRQGVDEQYF.

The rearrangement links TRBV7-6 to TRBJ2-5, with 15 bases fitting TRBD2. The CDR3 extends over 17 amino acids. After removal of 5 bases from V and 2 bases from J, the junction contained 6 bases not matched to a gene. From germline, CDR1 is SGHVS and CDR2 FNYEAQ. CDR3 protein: CASSQGLAGGGQETQYF. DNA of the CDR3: TGTGCCAGCAGCCAGGGACTAGCGGGGGGAGGTCAAGAGACCCAGTACTTC.

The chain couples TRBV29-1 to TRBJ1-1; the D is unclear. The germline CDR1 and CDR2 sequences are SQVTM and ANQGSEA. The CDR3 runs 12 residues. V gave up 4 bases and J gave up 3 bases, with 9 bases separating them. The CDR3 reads CSVGVSYTEAFF. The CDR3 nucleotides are TGCAGCGTTGGGGTCTCATACACTGAAGCTTTCTTT.

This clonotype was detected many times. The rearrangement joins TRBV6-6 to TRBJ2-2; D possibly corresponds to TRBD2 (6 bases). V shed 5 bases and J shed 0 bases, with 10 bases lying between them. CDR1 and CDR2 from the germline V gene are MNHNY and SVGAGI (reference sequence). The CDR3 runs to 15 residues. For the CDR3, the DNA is TGTGCCAGCAGTATAAGGGAGGCGAACACCGGGGAGCTGTTTTTT. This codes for CASSIREANTGELFF.

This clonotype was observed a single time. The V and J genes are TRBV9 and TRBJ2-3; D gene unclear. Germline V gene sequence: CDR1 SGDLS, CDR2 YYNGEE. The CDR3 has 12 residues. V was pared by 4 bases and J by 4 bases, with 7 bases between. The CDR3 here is CASSISADTQYF. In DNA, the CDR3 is TGTGCCAGCAGCATAAGTGCAGATACGCAGTATTTT.

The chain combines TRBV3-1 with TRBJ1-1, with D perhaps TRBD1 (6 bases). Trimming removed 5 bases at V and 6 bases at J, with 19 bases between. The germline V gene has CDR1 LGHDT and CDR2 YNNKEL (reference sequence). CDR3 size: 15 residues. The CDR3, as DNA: TGTGCCAGCAGCACCCGATCAGGGGCGGAGGCTGAAGCTTTCTTT. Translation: CASSTRSGAEAEAFF.

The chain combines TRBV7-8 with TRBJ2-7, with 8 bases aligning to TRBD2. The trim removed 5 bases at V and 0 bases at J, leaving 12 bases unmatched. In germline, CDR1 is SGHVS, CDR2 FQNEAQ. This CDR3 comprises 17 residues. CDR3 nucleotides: TGTGCCAGCAGCCCAGTGGGGCCGGGAGGGAGCTCCTACGAGCAGTACTTC. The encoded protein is CASSPVGPGGSSYEQYF.

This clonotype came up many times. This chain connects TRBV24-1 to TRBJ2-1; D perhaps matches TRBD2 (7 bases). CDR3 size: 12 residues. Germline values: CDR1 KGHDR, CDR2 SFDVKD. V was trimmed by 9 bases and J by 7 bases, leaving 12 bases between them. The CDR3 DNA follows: TGTGCCACCCGGGGGGCAGGGAATGAGCAGTTCTTC. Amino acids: CATRGAGNEQFF.

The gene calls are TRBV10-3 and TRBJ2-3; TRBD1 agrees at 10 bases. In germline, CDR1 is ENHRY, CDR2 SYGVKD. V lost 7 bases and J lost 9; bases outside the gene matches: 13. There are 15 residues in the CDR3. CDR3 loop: CAIKAGQGGLDTQYF. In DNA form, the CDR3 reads TGTGCCATCAAAGCCGGACAGGGGGGGTTGGACACGCAGTATTTT.

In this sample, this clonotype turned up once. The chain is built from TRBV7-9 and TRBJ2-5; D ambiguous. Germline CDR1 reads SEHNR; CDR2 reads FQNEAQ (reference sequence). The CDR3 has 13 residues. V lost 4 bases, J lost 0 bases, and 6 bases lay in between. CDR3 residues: CASSSANQETQYF. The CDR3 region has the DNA TGTGCCAGCAGCTCAGCGAACCAAGAGACCCAGTACTTC.

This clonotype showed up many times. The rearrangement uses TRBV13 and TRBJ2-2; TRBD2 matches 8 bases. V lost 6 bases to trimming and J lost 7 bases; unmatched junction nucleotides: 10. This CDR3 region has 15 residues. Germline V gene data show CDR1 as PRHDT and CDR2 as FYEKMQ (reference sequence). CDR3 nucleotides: TGTGCCAGCAGACTGCGGGGGGCCTCATACGGGGAGCTGTTTTTT. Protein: CASRLRGASYGELFF.

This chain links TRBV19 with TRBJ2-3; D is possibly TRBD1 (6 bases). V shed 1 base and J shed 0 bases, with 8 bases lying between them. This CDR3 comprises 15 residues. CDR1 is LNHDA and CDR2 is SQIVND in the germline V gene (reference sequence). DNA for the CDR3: TGTGCCAGTAGTATAGGGACAGCTAGCACAGATACGCAGTATTTT. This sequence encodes CASSIGTASTDTQYF.